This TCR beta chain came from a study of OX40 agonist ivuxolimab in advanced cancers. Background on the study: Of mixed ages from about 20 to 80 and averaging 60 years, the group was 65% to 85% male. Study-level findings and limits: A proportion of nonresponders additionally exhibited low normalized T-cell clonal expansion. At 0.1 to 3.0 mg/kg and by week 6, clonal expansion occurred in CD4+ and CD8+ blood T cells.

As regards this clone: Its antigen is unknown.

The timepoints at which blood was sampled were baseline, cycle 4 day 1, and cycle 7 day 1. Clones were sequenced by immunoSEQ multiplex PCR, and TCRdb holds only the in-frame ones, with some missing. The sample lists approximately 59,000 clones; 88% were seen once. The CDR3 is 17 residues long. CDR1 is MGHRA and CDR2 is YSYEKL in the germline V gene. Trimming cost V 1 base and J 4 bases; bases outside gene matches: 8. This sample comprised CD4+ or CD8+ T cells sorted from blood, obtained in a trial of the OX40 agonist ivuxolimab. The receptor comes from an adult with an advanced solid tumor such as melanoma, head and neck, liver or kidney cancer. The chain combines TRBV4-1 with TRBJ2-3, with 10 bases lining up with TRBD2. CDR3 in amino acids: CASSQGRVAGGADTQYF. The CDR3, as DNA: TGCGCCAGCAGCCAAGGGCGAGTAGCGGGAGGTGCAGATACGCAGTATTTT.